This T cell receptor (beta chain) is from a study of shared clonotypes between healthy human individuals. Study results and limitations: Rarefaction showed sorted-subset sequencing was incomplete despite large depth. Larger estimated richness was generally seen in naive subsets than in memory subsets.

Deep-level settings were used for running the assay. TCRdb's copy holds only in-frame clones and misses some; the assay was immunoSEQ multiplex PCR. The table shows a few hundred thousand clones, with around 97% occurring only once. CDR3 length equals 14 residues. The junction had 12 bases not matched to a gene; V was cut back by 7 bases and J by 6 bases. CDR1 and CDR2 from the germline V gene are MDHEN and SYDVKM. In the case of this clone: Antigen unknown.

This sequence originates from a woman under 40 in good health. Sequenced: naive CD4+ T cells sorted from blood. Subset of the sample: CD45RA+ positively selected. The genes are TRBV28 and TRBJ2-7, with TRBD2 matching 7 bases. The CDR3 loop reads CASKAGRGPSEQYF. The CDR3 DNA reads as TGTGCCAGCAAAGCAGGGAGGGGCCCCTCCGAGCAGTACTTC.